This is a list of T cell receptor beta chains from one sample in a study of shared clonotypes between healthy human individuals. Profiling relied on immunoSEQ multiplex PCR, and the TCRdb table lists in-frame clones only, not all of them. This table has over a million clones, roughly 97% appearing once. The specimen was naive CD4+ T cells sorted from blood. The source is a man aged 25-45 years in good health. The conserved cysteine and the conserved F or W are not part of the CDR3 here. For some rows the clone size is stated as once, few or many, or as a class when expanded; others skip it.

TRBJ2-5	TRBV7-9	-	ASSRSGTPLETQY
TRBJ1-2	TRBV5-1	-	ASSPAPGLPYGYT
TRBJ2-3	TRBV5-4	-	ASSLAQGADTQY
TRBJ2-7	TRBV7-9	-	ASSLLRTGSSYEQY
TRBJ2-3	TRBV10-3	-	ATEAEAGMGTSTDTQY
TRBJ2-7	TRBV13	-	ASSLTGGAEQY
TRBJ2-6	TRBV18	-	ASSPLRQGSSGANVLT
TRBJ2-2	TRBV5-1	few	ASSLALGSGELF
TRBJ2-3	TRBV4-3	-	ASSQGWRGETDTQY
TRBJ2-1	TRBV11-3	-	ASSSGTHNEQF
TRBJ2-7	TRBV28	-	ASSFRSYSYEQY
TRBJ2-7	TRBV18	-	ASSPRGGRSYEQY
TRBJ1-4	TRBV27	-	ASSFSVSAGLNEKLF
TRBJ2-5	TRBV2	-	ASKSDSETQY
TRBJ2-3	TRBV5-1	-	ASSLGTNPTDTQY
TRBJ1-5	TRBV7-2	-	ASSRQGGWQPQH
TRBJ2-1	TRBV7-2	-	ASSLLAGNYNEQF